A selection of T cell receptor beta chains follows, all from one sample in a study of beta chain features in type 1 diabetes. This table comes from immunoSEQ multiplex PCR, and its TCRdb copy is limited to in-frame clones, with some not included. Of about 280,000 clones in the sample, over 12% were seen once. The sequenced material came from naive CD4+ T cells from blood. Receptors were obtained from a man between 18 and 35 years old with type 1 diabetes. Each CDR3 is given with its conserved first and last residue. Fields, in order: V gene, J gene, CDR3 length, D gene, clone size, CDR3 DNA, CDR3 protein. A D gene is named only where the DNA matches it firmly. The size entry is marked missing in some rows and otherwise reads once, few, many or a size class.

TRBV23-1	TRBJ2-2	20	TRBD2	-	TGCGCCAGCAGTCAACTCCTGGGGCTAGCGGGAGGGCCGCACACCGGGGAGCTGTTTTTT	CASSQLLGLAGGPHTGELFF
TRBV30	TRBJ2-7	14	-	few	TGTGCCTGGAGACCAGCGGGCCCTGGCTACGAGCAGTACTTC	CAWRPAGPGYEQYF
TRBV9	TRBJ2-7	15	TRBD1	few	TGTGCCAGCAGCGGGCCGGGACAGGGCCCCTACGAGCAGTACTTC	CASSGPGQGPYEQYF
TRBV28	TRBJ1-5	13	-	-	TGTGCCAGCAGTCGGTCCCCAAATCAGCCCCAGCATTTT	CASSRSPNQPQHF
TRBV2	TRBJ2-3	16	TRBD2	-	TGTGCCAGCAGTGGCCCAGCGGGAGGAGGCTCAGATACGCAGTATTTT	CASSGPAGGGSDTQYF
TRBV11-2	TRBJ2-3	18	TRBD2	-	TGTGCCAGCAGCTTCCTAGCGGGGGGCTTCATTAGCACAGATACGCAGTATTTT	CASSFLAGGFISTDTQYF
TRBV29-1	TRBJ1-2	14	-	few	TGCAGCGTCTTCAAACCCGACAGAACCCTAGGCTACACCTTC	CSVFKPDRTLGYTF
TRBV23-1	TRBJ1-5	14	-	-	TGCGCCAGCAGTGAGACAGGATTCAATCAGCCCCAGCATTTT	CASSETGFNQPQHF
TRBV19	TRBJ2-7	14	TRBD2	-	TGTGCCAGTAGTGGTTCCAGCGGGAGAAGCCAGCAGTACTTC	CASSGSSGRSQQYF
TRBV30	TRBJ2-1	17	-	few	TGTGCCTGGAGCAAACGTACGTCGGGGGTCCGTCCGGCAGAGCAGTTCTTC	CAWSKRTSGVRPAEQFF
TRBV19	TRBJ2-3	17	TRBD2	-	TGTGCCAGTAGTATATGGTTAGCGGGGAACGTAGCGGCTACGCAGTATTTT	CASSIWLAGNVAATQYF
TRBV5-1	TRBJ2-7	15	-	-	TGCGCCAGCAGCGAGGGCACGACTGTAGCCTACGAGCAGTACTTC	CASSEGTTVAYEQYF
TRBV9	TRBJ2-1	16	-	few	TGTGCCAGCAGCGGGGGGGTAGGGGACTTTTCCAATGAGCAGTTCTTC	CASSGGVGDFSNEQFF
TRBV9	TRBJ2-1	16	TRBD2	few	TGTGCCAGCAGCGTACCGGGACTAGCGGGAGTACATGAGCAGTTCTTC	CASSVPGLAGVHEQFF